The rows below give T cell receptor beta chains drawn from one sample of a study of Ad26.COV2.S vaccination and SARS-CoV-2 variants. This table comes from immunoSEQ multiplex PCR, and its TCRdb copy is limited to in-frame clones, with some not included. The sample includes about 350,000 clones, 88% seen only once; the top ten take 6.4%. Material: peripheral blood, obtained in a trial of Ad26.COV2.S vaccine versus placebo. These receptors all come from a person aged 18-60 years who received the Ad26.COV2.S COVID-19 vaccine or a placebo. Both conserved end residues are part of each CDR3. Fields, in order: J gene, V gene, D gene, clone size, CDR3 protein, CDR3 DNA. The D gene is left open where the match is weak. Expanded clones get a size class; other rows say once, few or many, or leave the size out.

>TRBJ2-1|TRBV7-6|-|-
CASSSARGMSYNEQFF
TGTGCCAGCAGCTCCGCTAGGGGTATGAGTTACAATGAGCAGTTCTTC
>TRBJ1-4|TRBV20-1|-|-
CSASRQTSEKLFF
TGCAGTGCTAGTCGCCAGACGAGTGAAAAACTGTTTTTT
>TRBJ2-2|TRBV28|-|-
CASSFGQNTGELFF
TGTGCCAGCAGTTTTGGTCAGAACACCGGGGAGCTGTTTTTT
>TRBJ1-1|TRBV27|-|-
CASSSYRALGTTEAFF
TGTGCCAGCAGTTCATACCGGGCCCTTGGGACCACTGAAGCTTTCTTT
>TRBJ1-2|TRBV19|-|-
CASSIRRANYGYTF
TGTGCCAGTAGTATTCGGAGAGCTAACTATGGCTACACCTTC
>TRBJ1-6|TRBV6-5|TRBD1|-
CASSRDRVQAPLHF
TGTGCCAGCAGTCGAGACAGGGTTCAAGCACCCCTCCACTTT
>TRBJ2-7|TRBV9|-|-
CASSQYPTYGEQYF
TGTGCCAGCAGCCAATATCCCACTTACGGGGAGCAGTACTTC
>TRBJ1-5|TRBV9|-|-
CASSVATGDQPQHF
TGTGCCAGCAGCGTAGCTACTGGGGATCAGCCCCAGCATTTT
>TRBJ2-2|TRBV10-3|-|-
CAISDSRANTGELFF
TGTGCCATCAGTGATAGTAGGGCGAACACCGGGGAGCTGTTTTTT
>TRBJ1-5|TRBV5-4|-|once
CASSYRVRNQPQHF
TGTGCCAGCAGCTACAGGGTTCGTAATCAGCCCCAGCATTTT
>TRBJ1-3|TRBV4-1|TRBD1|few
CASSQVGRGRSGNTIYF
TGCGCCAGCAGCCAAGTAGGCAGGGGGCGGTCTGGAAACACCATATATTTT
>TRBJ2-7|TRBV28|-|many
CASRPSRGDGSEQYF
TGTGCCAGCAGGCCCAGCAGAGGGGACGGATCCGAGCAGTACTTC
>TRBJ2-5|TRBV7-3|-|-
CASSLVSGGETQYF
TGTGCCAGCAGCTTAGTATCCGGAGGCGAGACCCAGTACTTC
>TRBJ2-3|TRBV4-3|TRBD2|-
CASSRGGPGGTDTQYF
TGCGCCAGCTCCCGCGGGGGGCCCGGGGGCACAGATACGCAGTATTTT
>TRBJ1-5|TRBV7-2|-|-
CASSVRGLDNQPQHF
TGTGCCAGCAGCGTCAGAGGCCTAGATAATCAGCCCCAGCATTTT
>TRBJ2-2|TRBV11-3|TRBD2|-
CASSLAYSGKAGELFF
TGTGCCAGCAGCTTGGCCTATAGCGGGAAGGCCGGGGAGCTGTTTTTT
>TRBJ2-1|TRBV24-1|-|-
CATSDRSSYNEQFF
TGTGCCACCAGTGACAGAAGCTCCTACAATGAGCAGTTCTTC